Shown below are 19 T cell receptor beta chains from a single sample sequenced in a study of blood T cell repertoires in COVID-19. Profiling relied on immunoSEQ multiplex PCR, and the TCRdb table lists in-frame clones only, not all of them. The repertoire holds hundreds of thousands of clones, 85% to 90% seen once, with roughly 12% in the top ten. The sequenced sample consisted of peripheral blood. Receptor source: a woman aged 25 to 45 with COVID-19, enrolled during active disease.

V gene TRBV7-2 combines with J gene TRBJ2-5, with 8 positions matching TRBD2. The length of the CDR3 is 14 residues. Germline loops: CDR1 SGHTA, CDR2 FQGNSA. Trimming took 6 bases from V and 5 from J; bases not matched to a gene: 8. The CDR3 here is CASSPGTRLETQYF. The CDR3 nucleotides read TGTGCCAGCAGTCCCGGGACTAGACTGGAGACCCAGTACTTC. Full variable domain (missing parts from reference TRBV7-2 and TRBJ2-5): GAGVSQSPSNKVTEKGKDVELRCDPISGHTALYWYRQSLGQGLEFLIYFQGNSAPDKSGLPSDRFSAERTGGSVSTLTIQRTQQEDSAVYLCASSPGTRLETQYFGPGTRLLVL.

The chain recombines TRBV6-4 with TRBJ2-2, with 7 bases identical to TRBD2. The V gene's germline CDR1 is MRHNA and CDR2 SNTAGT. With V trimmed by 5 bases and J by 0 bases, 3 bases remained unmatched. There are 15 residues in the CDR3. CDR3 bases: TGTGCCAGCAGTCGACTAGCAACGAACACCGGGGAGCTGTTTTTT. Its translation: CASSRLATNTGELFF.

This clone has a single count. This rearrangement joins TRBV7-8 to TRBJ2-5; maybe TRBD2 (5 bases). V was pared by 2 bases and J by 1 base, with 11 bases between. This CDR3 contains 15 residues. Germline lookup yields CDR1 SGHVS and CDR2 FQNEAQ. CDR3 sequence reads: CASSLSGESQETQYF. Here the CDR3 DNA reads TGTGCCAGCAGCTTATCCGGGGAGAGCCAAGAGACCCAGTACTTC.

This chain links TRBV27 with TRBJ2-5, with D possibly TRBD2 on 6 matching bases. V was pared by 4 bases and J by 2 bases, with 17 bases between. CDR3 length: 16 amino acids. CDR1 MNHEY and CDR2 SMNVEV come from the germline V gene (reference sequence). CDR3 in amino acids: CASSSLPGLSQETQYF. For the CDR3, the DNA is TGTGCCAGCAGTTCTCTCCCGGGACTTTCTCAAGAGACCCAGTACTTC.

The CDR3 DNA sequence: TGCGCCAGCAGCTTGGGACAGCCGCATCCTTTCAATGAGCAGTTCTTC. Translation: CASSLGQPHPFNEQFF. V is TRBV5-1 and J is TRBJ2-1, with a tentative D call TRBD1 (5 bases). CDR1 is SGHRS and CDR2 is YFSETQ in the germline V gene. The CDR3 totals 16 residues. V was trimmed by 0 bases and J by 6 bases, leaving 16 bases between them.

The table lists this clone with a count of one. The chain joins TRBV20-1 to TRBJ2-3; the match to TRBD2 covers 12 bases. The V segment lost 3 bases and the J segment 0 bases; nucleotides outside the gene matches: 4. The CDR3 length is 16 residues. Per germline, CDR1 DFQATT and CDR2 SNEGSKA (reference sequence). In DNA form, the CDR3 reads TGCAGTGCTAGTTACGGACTAGCGGGGAGCACAGATACGCAGTATTTT. Translating gives CSASYGLAGSTDTQYF.

The chain uses TRBV3-1 (or the pseudogene TRBV3-2) and TRBJ1-2; D not resolved. This CDR3 spans 12 amino acids. Per germline, CDR1 LGHDT and CDR2 YNNKEL (reference sequence). Trimming took off 1 base at V and 8 bases at J, with 8 bases between the two ends. This CDR3 is CASSQVKRGYTF. The CDR3 nucleotides are TGTGCCAGCAGCCAAGTCAAACGGGGCTACACCTTC.

This chain links TRBV19 with TRBJ1-5; 7 bases fit TRBD1. V dropped 4 bases and J dropped 7; count of bases not matched to a gene: 7. This CDR3 spans 14 amino acids. Per the germline V gene, CDR1 is LNHDA and CDR2 is SQIVND (reference sequence). The CDR3 spells CASSSDRVPQPQHF. The CDR3 region has the DNA TGTGCCAGTAGTAGTGACAGGGTCCCCCAGCCCCAGCATTTT.

The chain employs TRBV6-2 or TRBV6-3 and TRBJ2-1, with 10 nucleotides matching TRBD1. The germline CDR1 and CDR2 sequences are MNHEY and SVGEGT. This CDR3 is 15 amino acids long. Unmatched junction bases numbered 6, after V lost 5 bases and J lost 5 bases. CDR3 bases: TGTGCCAGCAGTCCCGGACAGGGGGGGCACAATGAGCAGTTCTTC. Protein: CASSPGQGGHNEQFF.

The rearrangement joins TRBV30 to TRBJ1-3; D gene unclear. The V end was cut by 5 bases, the J end by 0 bases, with 8 bases between. This CDR3 is 13 amino acids long. Germline V gene data show CDR1 as GTSNPN and CDR2 as SVGIG (reference sequence). The CDR3 spells CAWDQDSGNTIYF. As DNA, the CDR3 is TGTGCCTGGGATCAGGACTCTGGAAACACCATATATTTT. Looking up the rest from reference TRBV30 and TRBJ1-3 gives the full variable domain: SQTIHQWPATLVQPVGSPLSLECTVEGTSNPNLYWYRQAAGRGLQLLFYSVGIGQISSEVPQNLSASRPQDRQFILSSKKLLLSDSGFYLCAWDQDSGNTIYFGEGSWLTVV.

This clone was recorded a few times. This sequence joins TRBV4-3 and TRBJ1-3; TRBD1 might be the D (5 bases). The CDR3 is 15 amino acids. Germline V gives CDR1 LGHNA, CDR2 YSLEER. The V gene lost 0 bases and the J gene lost 4 bases, with 10 bases spanning the gap. CDR3 nucleotide sequence: TGCGCCAGCAGCCAAGAATGGACATTCGGAAACACCATATATTTT. The encoded protein is CASSQEWTFGNTIYF.

This chain links TRBV2 with TRBJ1-2; D is undetermined. V lost 6 bases and J 4 bases, leaving 9 bases between the germline ends. The germline V gene encodes CDR1 SNHLY and CDR2 FYNNEI. The CDR3 has 12 amino acids. The CDR3 DNA sequence: TGTGCCAGCAGAACAGCCCTCTATGGCTACACCTTC. Protein: CASRTALYGYTF.

V is TRBV6-5 and J is TRBJ2-1; TRBD2 is a possible D gene (5 bases). The CDR3 runs 14 residues. V lost 8 bases and J 4 bases, leaving 15 bases between the germline ends. Germline CDR1 MNHEY, CDR2 SVGAGI. CDR3 amino acids: CASRGLSLYNEQFF. The DNA for the CDR3 is TGTGCCAGCCGGGGTCTGAGCCTTTACAATGAGCAGTTCTTC.

The CDR3 here is CASSLQQTGPYEQYF. The CDR3 region has the DNA TGTGCCAGCTCACTTCAACAGACAGGGCCCTACGAGCAGTACTTC. The rearrangement uses TRBV18 and TRBJ2-7; 7 bases map to TRBD1. Per the germline V gene, CDR1 is KGHSH and CDR2 is LQKENI. With 4 bases clipped from V and 2 bases from J, the junction kept 8 bases outside the gene matches. This CDR3 contains 15 residues.

V gene TRBV10-1 combines with J gene TRBJ2-1, with 11 bases identical to TRBD2. V lost 4 bases and J lost 7; bases outside the gene matches: 6. The CDR3 consists of 15 residues. Germline CDR1 is WNHNN and CDR2 is SYGVQD (reference sequence). CDR3 loop: CASSGILAGANEQFF. CDR3 bases: TGCGCCAGCAGTGGGATACTAGCGGGAGCGAATGAGCAGTTCTTC.

This chain uses TRBV6-5 with TRBJ1-5; the D gene is possibly TRBD1 (6 bases). Per germline, CDR1 MNHEY and CDR2 SVGAGI. The V and J ends lost 7 bases and 5 bases respectively, with 15 bases between them. CDR3 size: 14 residues. As DNA, the CDR3 is TGTGCCAGCACCGAGGGGGTTGGTGATCAGCCCCAGCATTTT. Translation gives CASTEGVGDQPQHF.

The V call is TRBV19, the J call TRBJ2-7; weak D call: TRBD1 (6 bases). V dropped 3 bases and J dropped 2 bases, with 11 bases sitting between them. CDR3 length: 14 amino acids. From germline, CDR1 is LNHDA and CDR2 SQIVND (reference sequence). The CDR3 is CASSIRQGTYEQYF. The CDR3 bases are TGTGCCAGTAGTATCCGCCAGGGGACCTACGAGCAGTACTTC.

This chain links TRBV28 with TRBJ1-2; D is undetermined. This CDR3 contains 12 residues. Germline V gene lookup returns CDR1 MDHEN and CDR2 SYDVKM. V dropped 3 bases and J dropped 8 bases, with 10 bases sitting between them. DNA for the CDR3: TGTGCCAGCAGTTTGTCCGGGAGGGGCTACACCTTC. This gives the protein CASSLSGRGYTF.

The V and J genes are TRBV10-2 and TRBJ1-1; 7 nucleotides agree with TRBD1. The CDR3 is 13 residues long. The J segment lost 4 bases and the V segment lost 9 bases, leaving 8 bases of the junction unmatched. Per the germline V gene, CDR1 is WSHSY and CDR2 is SAAADI. The CDR3 loop is CASLRGLGTEAFF. The CDR3 DNA reads TGCGCCAGTCTTAGGGGGCTCGGCACTGAAGCTTTCTTT.